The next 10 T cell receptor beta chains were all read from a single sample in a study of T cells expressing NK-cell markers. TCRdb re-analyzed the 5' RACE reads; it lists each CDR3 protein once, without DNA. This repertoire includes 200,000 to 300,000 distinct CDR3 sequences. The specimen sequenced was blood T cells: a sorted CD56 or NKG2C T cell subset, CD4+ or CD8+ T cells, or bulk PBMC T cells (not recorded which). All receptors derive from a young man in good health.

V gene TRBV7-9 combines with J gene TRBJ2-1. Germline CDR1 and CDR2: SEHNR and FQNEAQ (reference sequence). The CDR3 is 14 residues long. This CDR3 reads CASSTPGVYNEQFF.

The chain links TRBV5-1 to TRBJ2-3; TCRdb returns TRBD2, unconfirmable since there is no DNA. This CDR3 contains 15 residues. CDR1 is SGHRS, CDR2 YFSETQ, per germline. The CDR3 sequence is CASSLLAGGGVTQYF.

CDR3 in amino acids: CAISPGDRAVGGYTF. This chain connects TRBV10-3 to TRBJ1-2; checking the TCRdb D call of TRBD1 is not possible without DNA. The CDR3 has 15 residues. From germline, CDR1 is ENHRY and CDR2 SYGVKD.

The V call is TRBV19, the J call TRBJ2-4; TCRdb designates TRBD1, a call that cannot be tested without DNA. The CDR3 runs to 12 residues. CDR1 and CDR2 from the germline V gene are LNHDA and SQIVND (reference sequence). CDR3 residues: CATAGAKNIQYF.

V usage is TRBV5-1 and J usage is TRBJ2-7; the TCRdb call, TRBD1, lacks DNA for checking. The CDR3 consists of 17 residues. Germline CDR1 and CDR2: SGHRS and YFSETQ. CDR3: CASSLDPPTGNQHEQYF.

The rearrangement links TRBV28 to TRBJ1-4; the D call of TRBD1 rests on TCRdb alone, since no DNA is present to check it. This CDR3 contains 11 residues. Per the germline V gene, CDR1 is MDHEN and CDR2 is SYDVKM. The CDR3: CASRARGKLFF.

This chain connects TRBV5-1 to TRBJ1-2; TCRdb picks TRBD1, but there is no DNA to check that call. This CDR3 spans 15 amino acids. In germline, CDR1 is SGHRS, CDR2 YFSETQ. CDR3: CASRVMVQGFYGYTF. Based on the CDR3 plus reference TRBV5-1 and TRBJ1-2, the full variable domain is KAGVTQTPRYLIKTRGQQVTLSCSPISGHRSVSWYQQTPGQGLQFLFEYFSETQRNKGNFPGRFSGRQFSNSRSEMNVSTLELGDSALYLCASRVMVQGFYGYTFGSGTRLTVV.

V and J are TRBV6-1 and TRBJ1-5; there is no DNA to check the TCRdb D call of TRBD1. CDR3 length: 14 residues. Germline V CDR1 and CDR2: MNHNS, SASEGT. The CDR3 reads CASREDRGSQPQHF.

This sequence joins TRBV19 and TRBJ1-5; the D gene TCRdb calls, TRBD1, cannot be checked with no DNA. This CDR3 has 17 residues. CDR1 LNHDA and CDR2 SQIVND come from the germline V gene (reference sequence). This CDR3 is CASSIDETGVGNQPQHF.

The CDR3 protein is CASSGSHTSGRQETQYF. This chain uses TRBV5-1 with TRBJ2-5; the TRBD1 assignment by TCRdb is unverifiable without DNA. The CDR3 loop spans 17 amino acids. CDR1 SGHRS and CDR2 YFSETQ come from the germline V gene.